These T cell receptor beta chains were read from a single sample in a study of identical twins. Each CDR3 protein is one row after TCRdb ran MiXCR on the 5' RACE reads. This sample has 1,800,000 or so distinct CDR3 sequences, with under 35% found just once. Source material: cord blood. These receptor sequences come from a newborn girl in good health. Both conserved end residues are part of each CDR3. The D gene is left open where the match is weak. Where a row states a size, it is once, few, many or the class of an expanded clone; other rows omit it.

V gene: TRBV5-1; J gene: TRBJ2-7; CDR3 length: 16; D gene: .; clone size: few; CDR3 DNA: TGCGCCAGCAGCTTGGCCTGGTCCCTAGACCCCTACGAGCAGTACTTC; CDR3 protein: CASSLAWSLDPYEQYF
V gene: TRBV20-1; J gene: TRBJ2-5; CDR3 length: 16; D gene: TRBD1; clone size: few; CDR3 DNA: TGCAGTGCTAGCGTAGGGACAGGGGGCCGTAGGGAGACCCAGTACTTC; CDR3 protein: CSASVGTGGRRETQYF
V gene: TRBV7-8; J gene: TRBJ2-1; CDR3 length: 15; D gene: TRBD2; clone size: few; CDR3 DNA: TGTGCCAGCAGCCCGACTAGCGTAAGAGTCAATGAGCAGTTCTTC; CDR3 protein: CASSPTSVRVNEQFF
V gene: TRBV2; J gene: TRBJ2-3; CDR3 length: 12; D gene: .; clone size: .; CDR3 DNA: TGTGCCAGCGGCCTCCTCACCGATACGCAGTATTTT; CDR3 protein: CASGLLTDTQYF
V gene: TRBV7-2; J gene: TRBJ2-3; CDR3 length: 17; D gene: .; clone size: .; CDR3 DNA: TGTGCCAGCAGCTTAGAACTAGCCCGGGGAGGGACAGATACGCGGTATTTT; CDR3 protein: CASSLELARGGTDTRYF
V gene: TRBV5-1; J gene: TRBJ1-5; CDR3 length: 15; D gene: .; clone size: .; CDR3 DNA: TGCGCCAGCAGCAGAATCGGAGGGGGCAATCAGCCCCAGCATTTT; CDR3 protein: CASSRIGGGNQPQHF
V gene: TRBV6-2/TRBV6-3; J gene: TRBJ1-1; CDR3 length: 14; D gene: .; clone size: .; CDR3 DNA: TGTGCCAGCAGTTACCTGGGCCGGAACACTGAAGCTTTCTTT; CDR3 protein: CASSYLGRNTEAFF
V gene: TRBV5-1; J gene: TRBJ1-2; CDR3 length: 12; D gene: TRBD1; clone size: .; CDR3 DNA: TGCGCCAGCACTACAGGGGGTAATGGCTACACCTTC; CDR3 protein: CASTTGGNGYTF
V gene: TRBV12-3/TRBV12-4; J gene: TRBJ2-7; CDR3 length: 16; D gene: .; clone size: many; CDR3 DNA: TGTGCCAGCAGTCACTCTTGGGAGCTTCGCTCCTACGAGCAGTACTTC; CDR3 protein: CASSHSWELRSYEQYF
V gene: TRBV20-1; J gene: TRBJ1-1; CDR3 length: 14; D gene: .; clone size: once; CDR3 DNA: TGCAGTGCTAGAGATCTATACAGTGACGCTGAAGCTTTCTTT; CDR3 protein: CSARDLYSDAEAFF
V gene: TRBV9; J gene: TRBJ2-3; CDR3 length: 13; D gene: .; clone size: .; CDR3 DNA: TGTGCCAGCAGCACCTTAGCTACAGATACGCAGTATTTT; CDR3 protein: CASSTLATDTQYF
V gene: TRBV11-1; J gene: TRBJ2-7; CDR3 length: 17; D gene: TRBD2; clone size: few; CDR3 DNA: TGTGCCAGCAGCTTAGCGCGTCGCGGGAGGAACTCCTACGAGCAGTACTTC; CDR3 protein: CASSLARRGRNSYEQYF
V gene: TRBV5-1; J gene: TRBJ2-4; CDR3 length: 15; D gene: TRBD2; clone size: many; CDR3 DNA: TGTGCCAGCAGCTTGGGGGGAGGGACCAAAAACATTCAGTACTTC; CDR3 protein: CASSLGGGTKNIQYF
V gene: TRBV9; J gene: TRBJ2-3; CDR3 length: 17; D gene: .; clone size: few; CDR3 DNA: TGTGCCAGCAGCGTAGAGCCCTTAGAAGCGGCTACAGATACGCAGTATTTT; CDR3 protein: CASSVEPLEAATDTQYF
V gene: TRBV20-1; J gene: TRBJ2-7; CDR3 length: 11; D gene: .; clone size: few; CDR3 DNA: TGCAGCGCGGAGAGAGACTACGAGCAGTACTTC; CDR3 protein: CSAERDYEQYF
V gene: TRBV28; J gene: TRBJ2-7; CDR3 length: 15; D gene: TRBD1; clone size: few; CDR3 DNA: TGTGCCAGCACCACCACGACAGGGGGCGTGGACGAGCAGTACTTC; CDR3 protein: CASTTTTGGVDEQYF
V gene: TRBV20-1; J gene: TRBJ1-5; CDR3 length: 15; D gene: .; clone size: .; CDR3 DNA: TGCAGTGCTGGAGACGAAACAGGGAGCAATCAGCCCCAGCATTTT; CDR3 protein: CSAGDETGSNQPQHF
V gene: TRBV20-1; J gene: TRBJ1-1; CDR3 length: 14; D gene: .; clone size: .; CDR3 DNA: TGCAGTGCTAGAGATTTAGGGCGCTACACTGAAGCTTTCTTT; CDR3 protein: CSARDLGRYTEAFF
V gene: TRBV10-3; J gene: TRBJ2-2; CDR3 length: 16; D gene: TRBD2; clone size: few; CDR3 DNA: TGTGCCATCAGTGAGGGACTAGCGGGGCGAACCGGGGAGCTGTTTTTT; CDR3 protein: CAISEGLAGRTGELFF
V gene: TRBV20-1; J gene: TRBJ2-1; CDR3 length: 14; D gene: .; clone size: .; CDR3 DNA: TGCAGTGCTGGCCGGGGCGCCTCCTACAATGAGCAGTTCTTC; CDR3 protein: CSAGRGASYNEQFF
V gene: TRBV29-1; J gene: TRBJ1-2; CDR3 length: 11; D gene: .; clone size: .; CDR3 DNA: TGCTGCGGGTCAGGGGCGTGGGGCTACACCTTC; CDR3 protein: CCGSGAWGYTF
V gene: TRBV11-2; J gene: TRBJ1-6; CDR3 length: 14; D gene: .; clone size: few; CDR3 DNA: TGTGCCAGCAGCTTAGTCGGGGGGCATTCACCCCTCCACTTT; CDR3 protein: CASSLVGGHSPLHF
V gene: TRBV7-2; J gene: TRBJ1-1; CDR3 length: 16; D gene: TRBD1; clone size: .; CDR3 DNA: TGTGCCAGCAGCCCCCTGGACAGGGGGAGAAACACTGAAGCTTTCTTT; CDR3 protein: CASSPLDRGRNTEAFF
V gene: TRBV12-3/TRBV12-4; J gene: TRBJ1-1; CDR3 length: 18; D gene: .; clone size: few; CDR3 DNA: TGTGCCAGCAGTTTAGAATTACGGACAATTATAGGGAACACTGAAGCTTTCTTT; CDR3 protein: CASSLELRTIIGNTEAFF
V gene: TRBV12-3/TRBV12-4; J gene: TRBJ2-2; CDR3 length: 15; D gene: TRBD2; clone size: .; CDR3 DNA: TGTGCCAGCAGTTACAGCGGGAGCGGAACCGGGGAGCTGTTTTTT; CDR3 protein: CASSYSGSGTGELFF
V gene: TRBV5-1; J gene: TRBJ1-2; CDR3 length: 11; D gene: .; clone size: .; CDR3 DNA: TGCGCCAGCAACCCCGGAGATGGCTACACCTTC; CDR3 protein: CASNPGDGYTF
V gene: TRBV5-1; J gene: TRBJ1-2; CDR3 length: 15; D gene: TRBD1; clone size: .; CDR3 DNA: TGCGCCAGCAGCTTTGATCCGGACAGGGGCTATGGCTACACCTTC; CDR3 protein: CASSFDPDRGYGYTF
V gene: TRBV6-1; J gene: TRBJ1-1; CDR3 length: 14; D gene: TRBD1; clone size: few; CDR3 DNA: TGTGCCAGCAGGGAGACAGGGGGCGGCACTGAAGCTTTCTTT; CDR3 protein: CASRETGGGTEAFF